This T cell receptor beta chain emerged from a study of OX40 agonist ivuxolimab in advanced cancers. With respect to the entire study: Ivuxolimab was an agonistic, fully human IgG2 monoclonal antibody directed against OX40 (CD134), a costimulatory receptor. Partial responses were achieved by three dose-escalation patients, of whom one had hepatocellular carcinoma and two had cutaneous melanoma. Prior anti-PD-1, anti-PD-L1 or anti-CTLA-4 therapy was permitted, and checkpoint inhibitors had been received by roughly two fifths of dose-escalation patients. Intravenous ivuxolimab was administered to patients every 2 weeks at six dose levels: 0.01, 0.1, 0.3, 1.5, 3 and 10 mg/kg. In the dose-escalation cohort, around four fifths of patients were male, and the mean age was about 55 years, with a range of about 23 to 85. The point of sequencing TCRbeta in the periphery was to test whether ivuxolimab changed TCR sequence diversity and drove clonal T-cell expansion. The paper reports the monotherapy dose-escalation portion (N = 52 patients) of the phase I ivuxolimab trial. Of the approximately 54 patients in dose escalation, some 20 had hepatocellular carcinoma, about 15 had melanoma, 9 had renal cell carcinoma and 9 had head and neck cancer.

Patients with a history of autoimmune disease or receiving systemic immunosuppression were excluded from the trial. Peripheral blood for TCR sequencing was collected from all dose cohorts at baseline, on cycle 4 day 1, and on cycle 7 day 1. Samples were obtained from an open-label, multicenter, first-in-human phase I dose-escalation trial of ivuxolimab. The trial enrolled adults with locally advanced or metastatic head and neck squamous cell, hepatocellular, melanoma or renal cell carcinoma. Before TCR sequencing, CD4+ and CD8+ T cells were separately sorted from peripheral blood. Including cysteine and phenylalanine, the CDR3 has 16 amino acids. Only the CDR3 DNA stays, 48 bases, in frame from base 1. The germline V gene encodes CDR1 SGDLS and CDR2 YYNGEE. At the junction V is shortened by 0 bases and J by 3 bases, with 13 bases in between. Genomic DNA was isolated from the sorted cells so that the TCRbeta CDR3 region could be sequenced. TCRbeta CDR3 regions were sequenced using the immunoSEQ Assay. This immuneACCESS table, as held by TCRdb, lists in-frame sequences with V and J called but not all clones. Of the missing ones, under half trace to an unresolved V gene in checked studies; the others have no known cause. This sample comprises tens of thousands of clones, 65% to 80% of them detected only once. The biggest ten clones account for 15% to 20% of the sample.

A remark on this clone: No antigen is known for it. Nothing much larger sits one base from this clone, and base qualities are not available.

The research as a whole found: Partial responders in the 0.1-3.0 mg/kg groups had among the lowest normalized peripheral clonal expansion, especially among CD8+ T cells. After ivuxolimab, CD8+ T cells had more expanded clones than CD4+ T cells on average. Low levels of normalized T-cell clonal expansion were also shown by some nonresponding patients. The antigen specificity of the peripheral T cells that underwent clonal expansion was not determined. At doses of 0.1 to 3.0 mg/kg, clonal expansion of both CD4+ and CD8+ blood T cells was observed from baseline to week 6.

The clonotype originates from an adult with an advanced solid tumor such as melanoma, head and neck, liver or kidney cancer. The sequenced sample was CD4+ or CD8+ T cells sorted from blood, obtained in a trial of the OX40 agonist ivuxolimab. The rearrangement combines TRBV9 with TRBJ2-1; the D gene could be either TRBD1 or TRBD2, each agreeing at 6 bases. The nucleotide sequence reads as follows: TGTGCCAGCAGCGTAGCTAACGGGGGCTACTACAATGAGCAGTTCTTC. Translated, it reads CASSVANGGYYNEQFF.